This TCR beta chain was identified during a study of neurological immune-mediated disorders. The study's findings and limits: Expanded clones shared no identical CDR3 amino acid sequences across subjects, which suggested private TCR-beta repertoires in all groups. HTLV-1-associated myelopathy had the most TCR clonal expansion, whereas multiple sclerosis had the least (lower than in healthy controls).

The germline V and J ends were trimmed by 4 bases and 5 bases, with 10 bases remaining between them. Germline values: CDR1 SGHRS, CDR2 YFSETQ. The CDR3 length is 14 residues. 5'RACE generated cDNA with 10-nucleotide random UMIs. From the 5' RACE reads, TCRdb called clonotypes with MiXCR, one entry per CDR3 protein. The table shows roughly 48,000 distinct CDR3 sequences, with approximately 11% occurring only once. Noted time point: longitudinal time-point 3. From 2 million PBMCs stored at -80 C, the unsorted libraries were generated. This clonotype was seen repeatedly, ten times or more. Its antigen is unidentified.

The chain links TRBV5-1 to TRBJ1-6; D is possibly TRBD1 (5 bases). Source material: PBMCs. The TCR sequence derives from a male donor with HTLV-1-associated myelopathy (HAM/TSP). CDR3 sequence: CASSPQGNNSPLHF. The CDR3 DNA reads TGCGCCAGCAGCCCTCAGGGAAATAATTCACCCCTCCACTTT.